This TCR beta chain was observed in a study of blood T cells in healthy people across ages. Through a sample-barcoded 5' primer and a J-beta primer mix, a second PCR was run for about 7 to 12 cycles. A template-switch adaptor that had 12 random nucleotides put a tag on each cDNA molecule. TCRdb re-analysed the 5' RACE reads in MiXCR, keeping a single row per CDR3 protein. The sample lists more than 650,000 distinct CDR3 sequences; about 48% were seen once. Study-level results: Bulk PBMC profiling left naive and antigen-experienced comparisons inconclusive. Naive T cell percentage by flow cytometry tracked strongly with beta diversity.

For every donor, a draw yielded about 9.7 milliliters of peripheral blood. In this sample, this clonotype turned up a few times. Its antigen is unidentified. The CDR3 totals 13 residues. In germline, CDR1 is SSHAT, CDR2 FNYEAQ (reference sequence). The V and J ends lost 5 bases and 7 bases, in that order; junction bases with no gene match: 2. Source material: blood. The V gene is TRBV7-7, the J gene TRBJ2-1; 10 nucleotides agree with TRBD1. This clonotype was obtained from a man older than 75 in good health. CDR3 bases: TGTGCCAGCAGCCGGGACAGGGGTAATGAGCAGTTCTTC. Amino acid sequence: CASSRDRGNEQFF.